These 26 T cell receptor beta chains share one sample of origin, sequenced in a study of identical twins' blood T cells. TCRdb used MiXCR to reprocess the 5' RACE reads, holding one entry per CDR3 protein. The profile shows fewer than 450,000 distinct CDR3 sequences, about 28% of them singletons. The specimen sequenced was PBMCs. All receptors come from a woman aged 18 to 55 in good health.

There are a few counts of this clonotype. The V gene is TRBV7-2, the J gene TRBJ1-1; no definite D call. The germline V and J ends were trimmed by 3 bases and 4 bases, with 12 bases remaining between them. Germline-derived CDR1 and CDR2 are SGHTA and FQGNSA. The CDR3 is 14 amino acids. The CDR3 DNA follows: TGTGCCAGCAGCTTGACATTCGGTCCCACTGAAGCTTTCTTT. It translates to CASSLTFGPTEAFF. Based on the CDR3 plus reference TRBV7-2 and TRBJ1-1, the full variable domain is GAGVSQSPSNKVTEKGKDVELRCDPISGHTALYWYRQSLGQGLEFLIYFQGNSAPDKSGLPSDRFSAERTGGSVSTLTIQRTQQEDSAVYLCASSLTFGPTEAFFGQGTRLTVV.

The J gene is TRBJ2-2, the V gene TRBV27; 11 bases agree with TRBD2. The length of the CDR3 is 22 residues. The ends lost 3 bases at V and 5 bases at J; junction bases unmatched: 23. From germline, CDR1 is MNHEY and CDR2 SMNVEV (reference sequence). CDR3 sequence: CASSLHFRLAGSHLSRTGELFF. Here the CDR3 DNA reads TGTGCCAGCAGTTTGCATTTTAGACTAGCGGGATCCCACCTTTCGAGGACCGGGGAGCTGTTTTTT.

The J gene is TRBJ1-1, the V gene TRBV29-1, with D perhaps TRBD1 (6 bases). The germline V gene has CDR1 SQVTM and CDR2 ANQGSEA. CDR3 length: 14 amino acids. V was shortened by 0 bases and J by 2 bases, with 10 bases between the two germline ends. The CDR3 coding sequence is TGCAGCGTTGAAGACCGGACAGCTAACACTGAAGCTTTCTTT. It codes for CSVEDRTANTEAFF.

This clonotype was recorded a few times. V gene TRBV2 combines with J gene TRBJ1-1; no clear D gene. From germline, CDR1 is SNHLY and CDR2 FYNNEI. There are 16 residues in the CDR3. V was cut by 4 bases and J by 1 base, with 16 bases left in between. CDR3 protein: CASSALRAGRNTEAFF. CDR3 bases: TGTGCCAGCAGTGCCCTTAGGGCAGGCCGGAACACTGAAGCTTTCTTT.

On this clonotype: This CDR3 fails to terminate in the conserved phenylalanine or tryptophan, so it likely reflects a read error. CDR3 nucleotides: TGTGCCAGCACCCCTGGGGTTAGCAATCAGCCCCAGCATTCT. It translates to CASTPGVSNQPQHS. The genes are TRBV7-9 and TRBJ1-5; D ambiguous. The germline V gene has CDR1 SEHNR and CDR2 FQNEAQ (reference sequence). The CDR3 consists of 14 residues. V was cut by 7 bases and J by 0 bases, with 10 bases left in between.

The sample holds a few counts of this clonotype. The rearrangement links TRBV20-1 to TRBJ1-4; D might be TRBD1 (6 bases). The CDR3 runs 13 residues. The V gene's germline CDR1 is DFQATT and CDR2 SNEGSKA (reference sequence). Deletions cut 3 bases from V and 7 bases from J, with 12 bases between. CDR3 residues: CSASSGAPEKLFF. In DNA form, the CDR3 reads TGCAGTGCTAGTTCGGGGGCCCCTGAAAAACTGTTTTTT.

The CDR3, as DNA: TGTGCCAGCAGACTAGAAAGCGGGAACGGGGAGCTGTTTTTT. This encodes CASRLESGNGELFF. V is TRBV7-6 and J is TRBJ2-2, with 7 bases fitting TRBD2. CDR3 length equals 14 residues. The V segment lost 6 bases and the J segment 7 bases; nucleotides outside the gene matches: 8. Germline V CDR1 and CDR2: SGHVS, FNYEAQ.

This clonotype was seen a few times. The V and J genes are TRBV5-1 and TRBJ2-3; unclear D gene. V lost 3 bases, J lost 2 bases, and 4 bases lay in between. Germline CDR1 SGHRS, CDR2 YFSETQ. This CDR3 contains 12 residues. CDR3 nucleotide sequence: TGCGCCAGCAGCTATAACACAGATACGCAGTATTTT. Residues: CASSYNTDTQYF.

The chain employs TRBV10-3 and TRBJ2-7; 8 nucleotides match TRBD2. This CDR3 region has 14 residues. CDR1 and CDR2 from the germline V gene are ENHRY and SYGVKD. J gave up 3 bases and V 7 bases, and 8 bases lay outside the gene matches. The CDR3 nucleotides are TGTGCCATCACCAAGACTAGCGATCACTACGAGCAGTACTTC. It specifies CAITKTSDHYEQYF.

This clonotype occurred a few times. V and J are TRBV20-1 and TRBJ1-1, with no clear D. The V and J ends lost 4 bases and 3 bases respectively, with 6 bases between them. The CDR3 totals 11 residues. CDR1 is DFQATT and CDR2 is SNEGSKA in the germline V gene (reference sequence). The CDR3: CSANRDTEAFF. The CDR3 DNA is TGCAGTGCTAATAGGGACACTGAAGCTTTCTTT.

This chain connects TRBV29-1 to TRBJ1-2, with D maybe TRBD1 (6 bases). V lost 4 bases to trimming and J lost 0 bases, with 12 bases between them. The CDR3 consists of 14 residues. Germline V gives CDR1 SQVTM, CDR2 ANQGSEA. CDR3 DNA: TGCAGCGTTGCGAGGGACACAGCTAACTATGGCTACACCTTC. Encoded protein: CSVARDTANYGYTF. Looking up the rest from reference TRBV29-1 and TRBJ1-2 gives the full variable domain: SAVISQKPSRDICQRGTSLTIQCQVDSQVTMMFWYRQQPGQSLTLIATANQGSEATYESGFVIDKFPISRPNLTFSTLTVSNMSPEDSSIYLCSVARDTANYGYTFGSGTRLTVV.

This clonotype was counted between two and nine times. The chain uses TRBV12-3 or TRBV12-4 and TRBJ1-2; 8 nucleotides align to TRBD1. The V segment lost 6 bases and the J segment 6 bases; nucleotides outside the gene matches: 12. This CDR3 comprises 15 residues. CDR3: CASRGRDRRRDGYTF. Here the CDR3 DNA reads TGTGCCAGCAGGGGCCGGGACAGGCGAAGGGATGGCTACACCTTC.

The chain joins TRBV20-1 to TRBJ1-1; D unresolved. Between the trimmed V and J ends, which lost 1 base and 3 bases, there was a span of 9 bases. Germline CDR1 and CDR2: DFQATT and SNEGSKA (reference sequence). The CDR3 spans 13 residues. CDR3 sequence (DNA): TGCAGTGCTAGAGTTGAATGGGACACTGAAGCTTTCTTT. Translation gives CSARVEWDTEAFF.

This clonotype was recorded a few times. Here the CDR3 DNA reads TGTGCCAGCAGTTACGGGGCTTCCAACTATGGCTACACCTTC. This gives the protein CASSYGASNYGYTF. The chain recombines TRBV6-5 with TRBJ1-2; TRBD1 might be the D (5 bases). With 2 bases removed from V and 2 bases from J, the gap between germline ends came to 9 bases. Germline CDR1 reads MNHEY; CDR2 reads SVGAGI. The CDR3 has 14 amino acids.

The chain recombines TRBV20-1 with TRBJ1-1; possibly TRBD1 for D (6 bases). There are 14 residues in the CDR3. Trimming pared 3 bases from V and 0 bases from J, leaving 11 bases between. The germline gives CDR1 DFQATT, CDR2 SNEGSKA (reference sequence). The CDR3 coding sequence is TGCAGTGCTAGGCAGGGGAGCGTGAACACTGAAGCTTTCTTT. This encodes CSARQGSVNTEAFF.

This chain joins TRBV9 and TRBJ1-2; possible D gene TRBD1, 5 bases. The CDR3 is 14 amino acids. Germline lookup yields CDR1 SGDLS and CDR2 YYNGEE. Trimming stripped 4 bases from V and 4 bases from J, with 14 bases between. The CDR3 DNA follows: TGTGCCAGCAGCCGGGGGACGGATTCCTATGGCTACACCTTC. It is translated as CASSRGTDSYGYTF.

This clonotype was counted a few times. The chain carries TRBV9 and TRBJ2-1, with D perhaps TRBD1 or TRBD2 (6 bases each). Germline CDR1 is SGDLS and CDR2 is YYNGEE. The CDR3 has 14 amino acids. The V and J ends lost 3 bases and 10 bases respectively, with 17 bases between them. The CDR3 sequence: CASSDRTGAGEQFF. Here the CDR3 DNA reads TGTGCCAGCAGCGATAGGACGGGGGCTGGCGAGCAGTTCTTC.

This clonotype was counted a few times. This chain links TRBV6-5 with TRBJ1-4, with unresolved D. Trimming removed 5 bases from V and 5 bases from J, with 3 bases in between. Germline assignment: CDR1 MNHEY and CDR2 SVGAGI. The CDR3 covers 11 residues. The CDR3 loop is CASSKNEKLFF. The CDR3 bases are TGTGCCAGCAGTAAAAATGAAAAACTGTTTTTT.

The rearrangement links TRBV14 to TRBJ2-1; tentatively, D is TRBD2 (6 bases). Per germline, CDR1 SGHDN and CDR2 FVKESK. The CDR3 has 15 amino acids. V dropped 3 bases and J dropped 9 bases, with 18 bases sitting between them. CDR3 amino acids: CASSHEPGLSSEQFF. As DNA, the CDR3 is TGTGCCAGCAGCCATGAACCGGGACTCTCCTCTGAGCAGTTCTTC.

The chain recombines TRBV12-3 or TRBV12-4 with TRBJ1-6; D unresolved. The V end was cut by 4 bases, the J end by 2 bases, with 3 bases between. The length of the CDR3 is 13 residues. The CDR3 spells CASSSPYNSPLHF. The DNA for the CDR3 is TGTGCCAGCAGTTCGCCCTATAATTCACCCCTCCACTTT.

On this clonotype: At one end, the junction sequence differs from germline, possibly due to a read error. V and J are TRBV18 and TRBJ1-1, with 7 bases fitting TRBD1. Looked up from germline, CDR1 is KGHSH and CDR2 is LQKENI. The CDR3 is made up of 15 amino acids. CDR3 DNA sequence: TGTCCCAGCTCACCACGACAGGGATCTGACACTGAAGCTTTCTTT. This codes for CPSSPRQGSDTEAFF. Full variable domain (rest looked up from reference TRBV18 and TRBJ1-1): NAGVMQNPRHLVRRRGQEARLRCSPMKGHSHVYWYRQLPEEGLKFMVYLQKENIIDESGMPKERFSAEFPKEGPSILRIQQVVRGDSAAYFCPSSPRQGSDTEAFFGQGTRLTVV.

The V and J genes are TRBV20-1 and TRBJ1-1; D remains unclear. The germline V gene has CDR1 DFQATT and CDR2 SNEGSKA (reference sequence). The germline V and J ends were trimmed by 1 base and 8 bases, with 8 bases remaining between them. The CDR3 runs to 11 residues. The CDR3 spells CSARAREEAFF. In nucleotides, the CDR3 is TGCAGTGCTAGAGCTCGGGAGGAAGCTTTCTTT.

The genes are TRBV7-8 and TRBJ1-1, with 7 bases lining up with TRBD1. From germline, CDR1 is SGHVS and CDR2 FQNEAQ. V gave up 4 bases and J gave up 7 bases; unmatched junction bases: 6. The CDR3 length is 13 residues. In DNA form, the CDR3 reads TGTGCCAGCAGCTGGGACCGGGACAGTGAAGCTTTCTTT. Protein product: CASSWDRDSEAFF. Full variable domain (missing parts from reference TRBV7-8 and TRBJ1-1): GAGVSQSPRYKVAKRGQDVALRCDPISGHVSLFWYQQALGQGPEFLTYFQNEAQLDKSGLPSDRFFAERPEGSVSTLKIQRTQQEDSAVYLCASSWDRDSEAFFGQGTRLTVV.

This chain links TRBV5-1 with TRBJ1-1; D call uncertain. Germline CDR1 and CDR2: SGHRS and YFSETQ. Deletions cut 0 bases from V and 1 base from J, with 7 bases between. This CDR3 is 14 amino acids long. The CDR3 DNA is TGCGCCAGCAGCTTGGACAACAGGAACACTGAAGCTTTCTTT. Residues: CASSLDNRNTEAFF.

The rearrangement joins TRBV6-2 or TRBV6-3 to TRBJ1-5, with D perhaps matching TRBD1 (6 bases). The V end lost 9 bases, the J end lost 4 bases, and 16 bases lay between the germline ends. From germline, CDR1 is MNHEY and CDR2 SVGEGT. This CDR3 has 14 amino acids. Written as DNA, the CDR3 is TGTGCCAGTTCAGGGACACCCGTTAATCAGCCCCAGCATTTT. Amino acids: CASSGTPVNQPQHF.

This clonotype was picked up a small number of times. The chain combines TRBV7-9 with TRBJ1-3, with 7 bases aligning to TRBD1. The trim removed 4 bases at V and 0 bases at J, leaving 6 bases unmatched. The CDR3 covers 16 residues. Germline V gives CDR1 SEHNR, CDR2 FQNEAQ (reference sequence). In nucleotides, the CDR3 is TGTGCCAGCAGCTCTAGGACAGGAAGCTCTGGAAACACCATATATTTT. Its translation: CASSSRTGSSGNTIYF.